This is a list of T cell receptor beta chains from one sample in a study of T cell changes during pregnancy in multiple sclerosis. Using immunoSEQ multiplex PCR, the repertoire was profiled, and TCRdb retains in-frame clones only, with some absent. This sample carries 65,000 to 85,000 clones, about 90% of them seen once, and the ten largest clones take over 0.25%. Sequencing was performed on CD4+ T cells from peripheral blood mononuclear cells, taken after pregnancy. The receptors were sampled from a female donor with multiple sclerosis, enrolled in a pregnancy study. The CDR3 runs from the conserved cysteine through the conserved F or W. A D gene is named only where the DNA matches it firmly. Part of the rows lack a size; the others show once, few, many or a class for expanded clones.

D gene: -
J gene: TRBJ1-5
clone size: -
V gene: TRBV6-5
CDR3 protein: CASSYSRYGNQPQHF
CDR3 DNA: TGTGCCAGCAGTTACTCGAGGTATGGCAATCAGCCCCAGCATTTT

D gene: -
J gene: TRBJ1-1
clone size: -
V gene: TRBV7-2
CDR3 protein: CASSPVVNRGLYTEAFF
CDR3 DNA: TGTGCCAGCAGCCCAGTGGTAAATAGGGGACTGTACACTGAAGCTTTCTTT

D gene: TRBD2
J gene: TRBJ2-1
clone size: -
V gene: TRBV6-4
CDR3 protein: CASSELAGVFNEQFF
CDR3 DNA: TGTGCCAGCAGTGAACTAGCGGGAGTCTTCAATGAGCAGTTCTTC

D gene: -
J gene: TRBJ1-2
clone size: once
V gene: TRBV27
CDR3 protein: CASSLRVPLNYGYTF
CDR3 DNA: TGTGCCAGCAGTTTACGGGTCCCTCTTAACTATGGCTACACCTTC

D gene: TRBD1
J gene: TRBJ2-1
clone size: -
V gene: TRBV9
CDR3 protein: CASSLRDRDYNEQFF
CDR3 DNA: TGTGCCAGCAGCCTCCGGGACAGGGATTACAATGAGCAGTTCTTC

D gene: TRBD1
J gene: TRBJ2-3
clone size: -
V gene: TRBV6-1
CDR3 protein: CASGTGGTGTQYF
CDR3 DNA: TGTGCCAGCGGGACAGGGGGAACTGGTACGCAGTATTTT

D gene: -
J gene: TRBJ1-1
clone size: -
V gene: TRBV5-4
CDR3 protein: CASSAMGGTRTEAFF
CDR3 DNA: TGTGCCAGCAGCGCGATGGGGGGGACTAGGACTGAAGCTTTCTTT

D gene: TRBD2
J gene: TRBJ2-1
clone size: -
V gene: TRBV11-2
CDR3 protein: CASSILTSGRVYNEQFF
CDR3 DNA: TGTGCCAGCAGCATCCTAACTAGCGGGAGGGTATACAATGAGCAGTTCTTC

D gene: -
J gene: TRBJ1-2
clone size: -
V gene: TRBV5-1
CDR3 protein: CASSLARLKDSQGHYGYTF
CDR3 DNA: TGCGCCAGCAGCTTGGCCCGGCTAAAAGACAGTCAAGGACACTATGGCTACACCTTC

D gene: TRBD2
J gene: TRBJ2-7
clone size: -
V gene: TRBV7-2
CDR3 protein: CASSLSSGSYEQYF
CDR3 DNA: TGTGCCAGCAGCTTATCCAGCGGGAGTTACGAGCAGTACTTC

D gene: -
J gene: TRBJ2-5
clone size: -
V gene: TRBV7-7
CDR3 protein: CASSSGQTETQYF
CDR3 DNA: TGTGCCAGCAGCTCCGGACAGACGGAGACCCAGTACTTC

D gene: -
J gene: TRBJ2-2
clone size: -
V gene: TRBV2
CDR3 protein: CASMRGGVTGELFF
CDR3 DNA: TGTGCCAGCATGAGGGGGGGGGTCACCGGGGAGCTGTTTTTT

D gene: -
J gene: TRBJ1-2
clone size: -
V gene: TRBV7-9
CDR3 protein: CASSSAFTLHGTPDGYTF
CDR3 DNA: TGTGCCAGCAGCTCGGCCTTCACTCTACACGGGACACCTGATGGCTACACCTTC

D gene: -
J gene: TRBJ2-1
clone size: -
V gene: TRBV15
CDR3 protein: CATSRGSGFYEQFF
CDR3 DNA: TGTGCCACCAGCAGGGGTAGCGGTTTCTATGAGCAGTTCTTC

D gene: -
J gene: TRBJ1-1
clone size: -
V gene: TRBV2
CDR3 protein: CASSGALDTEAFF
CDR3 DNA: TGTGCCAGCAGCGGAGCACTAGACACTGAAGCTTTCTTT

D gene: TRBD2
J gene: TRBJ2-1
clone size: once
V gene: TRBV6-1
CDR3 protein: CASSATSGSSYNEQFF
CDR3 DNA: TGTGCCAGCAGTGCGACTAGCGGGAGCTCCTACAATGAGCAGTTCTTC

D gene: TRBD1
J gene: TRBJ1-1
clone size: -
V gene: TRBV7-2
CDR3 protein: CASSSGQGPNTEAFF
CDR3 DNA: TGTGCCAGCAGCTCCGGACAGGGCCCCAACACTGAAGCTTTCTTT

D gene: -
J gene: TRBJ1-5
clone size: -
V gene: TRBV14
CDR3 protein: CASSASGGSNQPQHF
CDR3 DNA: TGTGCCAGCAGCGCAAGTGGCGGCTCCAATCAGCCCCAGCATTTT

D gene: TRBD1
J gene: TRBJ2-7
clone size: -
V gene: TRBV10-3
CDR3 protein: CAISADRGRSEQYF
CDR3 DNA: TGTGCCATCAGTGCGGACAGGGGGCGAAGCGAGCAGTACTTC